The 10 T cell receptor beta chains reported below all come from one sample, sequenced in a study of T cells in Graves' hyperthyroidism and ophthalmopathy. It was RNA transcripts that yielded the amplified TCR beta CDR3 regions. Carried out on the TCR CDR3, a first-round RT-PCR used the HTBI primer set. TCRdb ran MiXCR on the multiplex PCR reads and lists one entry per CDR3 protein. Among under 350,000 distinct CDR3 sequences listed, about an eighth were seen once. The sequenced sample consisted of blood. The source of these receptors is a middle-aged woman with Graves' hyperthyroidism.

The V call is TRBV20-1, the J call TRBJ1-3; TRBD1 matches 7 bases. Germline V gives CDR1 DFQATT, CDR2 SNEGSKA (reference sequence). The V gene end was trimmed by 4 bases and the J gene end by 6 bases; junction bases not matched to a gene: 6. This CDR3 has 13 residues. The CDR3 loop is CSAITGVTNTIYF. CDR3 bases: TGCAGTGCTATTACAGGGGTGACAAACACCATATATTTT.

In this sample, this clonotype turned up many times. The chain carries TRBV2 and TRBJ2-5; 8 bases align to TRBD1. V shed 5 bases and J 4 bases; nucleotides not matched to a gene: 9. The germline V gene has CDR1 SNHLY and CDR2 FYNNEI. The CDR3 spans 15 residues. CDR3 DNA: TGTGCCAGCAGTAGTCGGTACAGGGGGATAGAGACCCAGTACTTC. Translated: CASSSRYRGIETQYF.

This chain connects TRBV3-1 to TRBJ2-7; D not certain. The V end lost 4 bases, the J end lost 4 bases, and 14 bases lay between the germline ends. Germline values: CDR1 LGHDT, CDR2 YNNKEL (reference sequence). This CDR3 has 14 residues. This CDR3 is CASSPNPEGYEQYF. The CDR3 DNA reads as TGTGCCAGCAGCCCAAACCCGGAAGGATACGAGCAGTACTTC.

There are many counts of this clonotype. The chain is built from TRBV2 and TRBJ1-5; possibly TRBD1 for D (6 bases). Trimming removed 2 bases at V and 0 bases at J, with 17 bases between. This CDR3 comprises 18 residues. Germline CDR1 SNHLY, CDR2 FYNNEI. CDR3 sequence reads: CASSEWGLKGHSNQPQHF. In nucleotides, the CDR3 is TGTGCCAGCAGTGAATGGGGGCTAAAGGGACATAGCAATCAGCCCCAGCATTTT.

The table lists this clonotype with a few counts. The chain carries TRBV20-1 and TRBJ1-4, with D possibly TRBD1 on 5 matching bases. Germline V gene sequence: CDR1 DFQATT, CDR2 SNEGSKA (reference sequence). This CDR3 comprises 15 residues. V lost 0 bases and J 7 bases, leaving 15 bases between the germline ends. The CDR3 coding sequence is TGCAGTGCTAGAGAGGGTCGCGGGGGGGGTGAAAAACTGTTTTTT. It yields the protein CSAREGRGGGEKLFF.

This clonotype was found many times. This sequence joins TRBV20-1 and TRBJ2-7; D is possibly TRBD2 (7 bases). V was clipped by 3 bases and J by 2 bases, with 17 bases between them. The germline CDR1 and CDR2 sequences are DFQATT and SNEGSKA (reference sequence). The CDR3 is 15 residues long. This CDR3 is CSASRRGHATYEQYF. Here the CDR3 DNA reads TGCAGTGCTAGCAGGCGGGGGCATGCGACCTACGAGCAGTACTTC.

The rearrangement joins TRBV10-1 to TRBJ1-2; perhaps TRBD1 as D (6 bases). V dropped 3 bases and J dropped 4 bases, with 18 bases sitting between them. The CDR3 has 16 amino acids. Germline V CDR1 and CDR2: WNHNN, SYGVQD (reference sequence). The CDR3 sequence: CASSDSYETGFYGYTF. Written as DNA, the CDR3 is TGCGCCAGCAGTGATTCGTACGAGACAGGATTCTATGGCTACACCTTC.

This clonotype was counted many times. CDR3 DNA sequence: TGTGCCAGCAGCTCGGTGTTCCACGAGCAGTACTTC. Translating gives CASSSVFHEQYF. V gene TRBV7-2 combines with J gene TRBJ2-7; no definite D call. V gave up 4 bases and J gave up 5 bases, with 9 bases separating them. CDR3 length equals 12 residues. The V gene's germline CDR1 is SGHTA and CDR2 FQGNSA.

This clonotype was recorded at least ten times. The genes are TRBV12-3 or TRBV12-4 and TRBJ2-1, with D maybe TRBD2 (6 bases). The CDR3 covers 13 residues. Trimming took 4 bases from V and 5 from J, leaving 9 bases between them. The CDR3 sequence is CASSSRENNEQFF. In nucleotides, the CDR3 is TGTGCCAGCAGTTCCCGGGAGAACAATGAGCAGTTCTTC.

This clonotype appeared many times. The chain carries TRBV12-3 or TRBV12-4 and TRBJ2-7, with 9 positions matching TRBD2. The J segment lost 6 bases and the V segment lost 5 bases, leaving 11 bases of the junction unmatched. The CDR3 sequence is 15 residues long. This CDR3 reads CASSLTGTSWGEQYF. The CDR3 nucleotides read TGTGCCAGCAGTCTCACCGGGACTAGCTGGGGCGAGCAGTACTTC.